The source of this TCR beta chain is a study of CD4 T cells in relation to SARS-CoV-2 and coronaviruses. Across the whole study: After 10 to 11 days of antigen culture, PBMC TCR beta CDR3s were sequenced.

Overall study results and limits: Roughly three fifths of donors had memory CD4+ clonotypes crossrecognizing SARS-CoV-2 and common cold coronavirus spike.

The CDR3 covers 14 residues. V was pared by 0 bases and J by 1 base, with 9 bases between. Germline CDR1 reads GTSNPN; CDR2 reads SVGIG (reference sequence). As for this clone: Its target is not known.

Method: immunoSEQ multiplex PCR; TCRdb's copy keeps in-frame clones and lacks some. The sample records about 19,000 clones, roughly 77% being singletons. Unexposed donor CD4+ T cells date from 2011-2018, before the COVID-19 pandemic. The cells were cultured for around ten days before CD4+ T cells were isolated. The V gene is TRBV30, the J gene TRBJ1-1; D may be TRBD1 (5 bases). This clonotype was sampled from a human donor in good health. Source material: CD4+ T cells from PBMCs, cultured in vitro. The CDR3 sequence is CAWSVEGRNTEAFF. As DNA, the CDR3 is TGTGCCTGGAGTGTAGAGGGGAGGAACACTGAAGCTTTCTTT.